This T cell receptor (beta chain) was captured in a study of blood T cell repertoires in COVID-19. Study-wide context: Acute and convalescent COVID-19 specimens originated in the United States, Italy and Spain.

Recruitment covered about 26 US areas and drew participants whose ages spanned about 18 to 90 years. The table came from immunoSEQ multiplex PCR; TCRdb's copy has only in-frame clones and leaves some out. This sample carries 330,000 or so clones, roughly 87% of them seen once, and the ten largest clones take 2.5% to 3%. Unmatched junction bases numbered 6, after V lost 1 base and J lost 12 bases. The germline CDR1 and CDR2 sequences are KGHSH and LQKENI. The CDR3 loop spans 13 amino acids. The sequence derives from a woman aged 25 to 39 who had recovered from COVID-19. This chain joins TRBV18 and TRBJ1-5, with 7 bases matching TRBD1. Sequenced material: PBMCs or T cells enriched from blood (not recorded which). As DNA, the CDR3 is TGTGCCAGCTCACCACGGGACAGAGACTTCCAGCATTTT. Translation: CASSPRDRDFQHF.